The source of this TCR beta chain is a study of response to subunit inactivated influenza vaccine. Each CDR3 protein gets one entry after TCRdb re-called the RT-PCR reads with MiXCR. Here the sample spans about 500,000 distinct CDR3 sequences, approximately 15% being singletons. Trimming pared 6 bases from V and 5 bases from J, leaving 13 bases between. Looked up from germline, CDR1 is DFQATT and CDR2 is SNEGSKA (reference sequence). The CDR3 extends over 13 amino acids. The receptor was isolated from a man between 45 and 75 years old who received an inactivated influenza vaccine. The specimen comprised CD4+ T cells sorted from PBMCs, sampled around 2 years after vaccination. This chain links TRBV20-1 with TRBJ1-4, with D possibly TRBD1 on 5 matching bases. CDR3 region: CSAGRGLNEKLFF. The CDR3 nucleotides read TGCAGTGCCGGGCGGGGCCTAAATGAAAAACTGTTTTTT.